The rows below give T cell receptor beta chains drawn from one sample of a study of neurological immune-mediated disorders. Each CDR3 protein is one row after TCRdb ran MiXCR on the 5' RACE reads. The sample includes about 25,000 distinct CDR3 sequences, 5.5% to 8% of them seen just once. The sample was PBMCs. The receptors were sampled from a middle-aged woman in good health. The CDR3 runs from the conserved cysteine through the conserved F or W. D genes are given only for firm matches. Size values are once, few and many counts, or a class for expanded clones, and some rows have none.

clone_size	d_call	v_call	j_call	cdr3_length	cdr3_aa	cdr3_nt
many	.	TRBV29-1	TRBJ2-7	11	CSAQGGNEQYF	TGCAGCGCTCAGGGGGGCAACGAGCAGTACTTC
many	TRBD2	TRBV10-3	TRBJ2-5	14	CATQGLALGETQYF	TGTGCCACCCAAGGACTAGCGCTCGGCGAGACCCAGTACTTC
many	.	TRBV5-1	TRBJ2-1	12	CASSRTLSEQFF	TGCGCCAGCAGCCGTACCCTAAGTGAGCAGTTCTTC
many	.	TRBV18	TRBJ2-5	14	CASSPPGQQETQYF	TGTGCCAGCTCACCACCTGGACAGCAAGAGACCCAGTACTTC
many	.	TRBV5-1	TRBJ1-1	14	CASSLVLGLYEAFF	TGCGCCAGCAGCTTGGTACTGGGGTTGTATGAAGCTTTCTTT
many	.	TRBV25-1	TRBJ1-2	12	CASSDRGTGYTF	TGTGCCAGCAGTGACAGGGGTACTGGCTACACCTTC
many	.	TRBV15	TRBJ2-5	13	CATSRQTGETQYF	TGTGCCACCAGCAGACAAACGGGGGAGACCCAGTACTTC
many	TRBD2	TRBV6-2/TRBV6-3	TRBJ2-7	13	CASKLGLLYEQYF	TGTGCCAGCAAACTGGGACTACTCTACGAGCAGTACTTC
many	.	TRBV6-5	TRBJ2-7	15	CASSPPGTVYGEQYF	TGTGCCAGCAGCCCTCCGGGGACGGTGTATGGGGAGCAGTACTTC
many	TRBD2	TRBV7-2	TRBJ2-7	16	CASSLRPLADIYEQYF	TGTGCCAGCAGCTTACGTCCACTAGCGGATATCTACGAGCAGTACTTC
many	.	TRBV20-1	TRBJ2-2	13	CSARGSWAGELFF	TGCAGTGCTAGAGGCTCCTGGGCCGGGGAGCTGTTTTTT
medium-sized	.	TRBV15	TRBJ1-3	16	CATSSPERGLFDTIYF	TGTGCCACCAGCAGTCCGGAACGAGGTCTATTCGACACCATATATTTT
.	TRBD2	TRBV6-2/TRBV6-3	TRBJ2-3	16	CASSYGLAASTDTQYF	TGTGCCAGCAGTTACGGACTAGCGGCCAGCACAGATACGCAGTATTTT
many	TRBD1	TRBV20-1	TRBJ2-1	14	CSAVRGRFYNEQFF	TGCAGTGCTGTCAGGGGGCGCTTTTACAATGAGCAGTTCTTC
many	TRBD2	TRBV12-3/TRBV12-4	TRBJ2-7	16	CASRVSGSSGSNEQYF	TGTGCCAGCAGAGTTTCAGGGTCTAGCGGGAGCAACGAGCAGTACTTC
medium-sized	.	TRBV12-3/TRBV12-4	TRBJ2-5	11	CASSLSETQYF	TGTGCCAGCAGTTTGTCAGAGACCCAGTACTTC
many	.	TRBV20-1	TRBJ1-1	14	CSAFRGGRNTEAFF	TGCAGTGCGTTTAGAGGGGGAAGGAACACTGAAGCTTTCTTT
many	.	TRBV29-1	TRBJ2-7	11	CSVEASYEQYF	TGCAGCGTTGAAGCCTCCTACGAGCAGTACTTC
many	TRBD1	TRBV27	TRBJ1-5	16	CASSPGTGVGNQPQHF	TGTGCCAGCAGTCCCGGGACAGGGGTTGGCAATCAGCCCCAGCATTTT
many	.	TRBV15	TRBJ1-2	13	CATSRVGSFGYTF	TGTGCCACCAGCAGAGTTGGGAGTTTTGGCTACACCTTC
many	TRBD1	TRBV27	TRBJ2-7	15	CASSPRTGGGYEQYF	TGTGCCAGCAGTCCCAGGACAGGGGGCGGGTACGAGCAGTACTTC
many	TRBD2	TRBV7-2	TRBJ2-7	16	CASSRGLAGGEDEQYF	TGTGCCAGCAGCCGGGGGCTAGCGGGAGGCGAGGACGAGCAGTACTTC
many	.	TRBV20-1	TRBJ2-1	15	CSARDPRGLGNEQFF	TGCAGTGCTAGAGATCCAAGGGGTCTGGGAAATGAGCAGTTCTTC
many	TRBD1	TRBV4-3	TRBJ1-4	17	CASSQDVRQGVHEKLFF	TGCGCCAGCAGCCAAGATGTAAGACAGGGGGTTCATGAAAAACTGTTTTTT